The following is a T cell receptor beta chain sequence with its context. Trimming took 5 bases from V and 7 from J; bases not matched to a gene: 10. CDR3 length: 16 amino acids. Looked up from germline, CDR1 is SEHNR and CDR2 is FQNEAQ (reference sequence). This entry comes from a study of PD-1 and CTLA-4 blockade in melanoma. Only in-frame clones appear in the TCRdb table, and some are missing; sequencing was by immunoSEQ multiplex PCR. The profile shows about 7,200 clones, 80% of them singletons. The sequencing here drew on CD8+ T cells from peripheral blood, taken before anti-PD-1 treatment. This receptor was identified in a human donor with melanoma. This chain connects TRBV7-9 to TRBJ2-1, with 11 bases identical to TRBD2. DNA of the CDR3: TGTGCCAGCAGCCGAAATAGCGGGAGGGCCCATAATGAGCAGTTCTTC. Encoded protein: CASSRNSGRAHNEQFF.